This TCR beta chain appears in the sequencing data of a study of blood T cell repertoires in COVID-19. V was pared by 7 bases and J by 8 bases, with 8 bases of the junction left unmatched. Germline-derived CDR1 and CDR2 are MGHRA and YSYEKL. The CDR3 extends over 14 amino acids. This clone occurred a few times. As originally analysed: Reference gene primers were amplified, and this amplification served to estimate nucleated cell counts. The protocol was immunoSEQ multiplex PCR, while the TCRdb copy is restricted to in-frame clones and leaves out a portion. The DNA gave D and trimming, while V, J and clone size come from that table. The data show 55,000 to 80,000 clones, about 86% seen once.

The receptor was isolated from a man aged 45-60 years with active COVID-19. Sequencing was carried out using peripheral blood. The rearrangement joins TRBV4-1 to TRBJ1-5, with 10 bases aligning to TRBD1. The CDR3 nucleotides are TGCGCCAGCACGCCGACAGGGGGCAAGGAGCCCCAGCATTTT. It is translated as CASTPTGGKEPQHF.